The 32 T cell receptor beta chains listed next were all sequenced from one sample in a study of T cells in Graves' hyperthyroidism and ophthalmopathy. Amplification targeted TCR beta CDR3 regions from RNA transcripts. The primer set for the first-round RT-PCR of the TCR CDR3 was HTBI. TCRdb independently ran MiXCR on the multiplex PCR reads; one entry per CDR3 protein. The sample holds 550,000 to 600,000 distinct CDR3 sequences, roughly a sixth seen once. Specimen: blood. The receptors originated from a woman aged 18-29 years with Graves' hyperthyroidism.

This clonotype was recorded many times. The V call is TRBV11-2, the J call TRBJ2-1, with D perhaps being TRBD1 or TRBD2 (5 bases each). V was pared by 1 base and J by 10 bases, with 14 bases between. The CDR3 has 14 amino acids. Per the germline V gene, CDR1 is SGHAT and CDR2 is FQNNGV. The CDR3 is CASSLAGRLEEQFF. CDR3 DNA: TGTGCCAGCAGCTTAGCGGGACGCCTTGAGGAGCAGTTCTTC.

This clonotype was counted at least ten times. The rearrangement uses TRBV7-2 and TRBJ2-1; D possibly corresponds to TRBD2 (6 bases). CDR1 and CDR2 from the germline V gene are SGHTA and FQGNSA. The CDR3 length is 15 residues. Trimming took 3 bases from V and 7 from J, leaving 16 bases between them. The CDR3 nucleotides read TGTGCCAGCAGCTTCCGGTCGGGGACTTGGAATGAGCAGTTCTTC. Its translation is CASSFRSGTWNEQFF.

This clonotype was detected many times. The rearrangement joins TRBV6-1 to TRBJ2-7; D assignment may be TRBD1 or TRBD2 (5 bases each). The CDR3 has 13 amino acids. Germline values: CDR1 MNHNS, CDR2 SASEGT. The germline V and J ends were trimmed by 6 bases and 6 bases, with 15 bases remaining between them. This CDR3 is CASSGTPSSEQYF. CDR3 in DNA: TGTGCCAGCAGCGGGACCCCGTCCAGCGAGCAGTACTTC.

This clonotype has ten or more counts. The chain employs TRBV10-2 and TRBJ2-3; unclear D gene. V was shortened by 3 bases and J by 0 bases, with 10 bases between the two germline ends. The CDR3 length is 15 residues. Germline-derived CDR1 and CDR2 are WSHSY and SAAADI. This chain's CDR3 is CASSDRADSTDTQYF. The CDR3 DNA sequence: TGCGCCAGCAGTGATAGGGCGGATAGCACAGATACGCAGTATTTT.

This clonotype was counted at least ten times. The CDR3 bases are TGCAGTGCTAGAGTCTGGGACTTGGGGGACAATGAGCAGTTCTTC. Protein sequence: CSARVWDLGDNEQFF. The chain uses TRBV20-1 and TRBJ2-1, with TRBD2 as a possible D gene (6 bases). Germline CDR1 DFQATT, CDR2 SNEGSKA (reference sequence). The CDR3 sequence is 15 residues long. The germline V and J ends were trimmed by 1 base and 5 bases, with 15 bases remaining between them.

At least ten counts were recorded for this clonotype. The J gene is TRBJ2-7, the V gene TRBV20-1; 9 bases fit TRBD1. With V trimmed by 3 bases and J by 2 bases, 11 bases remained unmatched. The CDR3 is 16 residues long. Germline values: CDR1 DFQATT, CDR2 SNEGSKA (reference sequence). CDR3 bases: TGCAGTGCTAGGGGGCTCCGGACAGGGGACCCCTACGAGCAGTACTTC. Translated: CSARGLRTGDPYEQYF.

At least ten counts were recorded for this clonotype. The chain couples TRBV28 to TRBJ1-2, with TRBD1 as a possible D gene (5 bases). This CDR3 contains 18 residues. V lost 2 bases to trimming and J lost 7 bases, with 26 bases between them. Per germline, CDR1 MDHEN and CDR2 SYDVKM. The CDR3: CASSLGGGGHYLFGGYTF. CDR3 in DNA: TGTGCCAGCAGTTTAGGGGGGGGGGGTCACTACCTCTTCGGTGGCTACACCTTC.

This clonotype came up many times. V and J are TRBV4-1 and TRBJ1-5, with 8 bases identical to TRBD1. Germline V gene data show CDR1 as MGHRA and CDR2 as YSYEKL. CDR3 length: 15 amino acids. Trimming cost V 2 bases and J 1 base; bases outside gene matches: 1. As DNA, the CDR3 is TGCGCCAGCAGCCAACGACAGGGGAGCAATCAGCCCCAGCATTTT. This translates into CASSQRQGSNQPQHF.

The J gene is TRBJ1-5, the V gene TRBV20-1, with 7 bases aligning to TRBD1. Germline V lookup: CDR1 DFQATT, CDR2 SNEGSKA (reference sequence). V shed 0 bases and J 6 bases; nucleotides not matched to a gene: 8. This CDR3 is built from 15 residues. The CDR3 loop is CSARDQAGGSQPQHF. CDR3 DNA: TGCAGTGCTAGAGATCAGGCAGGGGGGTCTCAGCCCCAGCATTTT.

Ten or more counts support this clonotype. The V and J genes are TRBV28 and TRBJ2-5, with D perhaps matching TRBD1 (6 bases). Deletions cut 6 bases from V and 1 base from J, with 9 bases between. Per germline, CDR1 MDHEN and CDR2 SYDVKM. The CDR3 covers 13 residues. The CDR3 sequence is CASSPDSQETQYF. The DNA of the CDR3 is TGTGCCAGCAGCCCGGACAGCCAAGAGACCCAGTACTTC.

This clonotype has a count of ten or more. This sequence joins TRBV29-1 and TRBJ2-2; TRBD1 agrees at 7 bases. The V and J ends lost 6 bases and 4 bases, in that order; junction bases with no gene match: 5. Germline CDR1 SQVTM, CDR2 ANQGSEA. The CDR3 has 13 residues. The CDR3 DNA reads TGCAGCGTACGGGACAGTTCCACCGGGGAGCTGTTTTTT. Translation: CSVRDSSTGELFF.

The V gene is TRBV27, the J gene TRBJ2-2; perhaps TRBD2 as D (5 bases). Germline loops: CDR1 MNHEY, CDR2 SMNVEV (reference sequence). The V gene lost 8 bases and the J gene lost 1 base, with 14 bases spanning the gap. The CDR3 totals 15 residues. The CDR3 sequence is CASRQRNKNTGELFF. DNA of the CDR3: TGTGCCAGCCGTCAGCGGAACAAGAACACCGGGGAGCTGTTTTTT.

This clonotype showed up just a few times. V and J are TRBV20-1 and TRBJ1-3, with unresolved D. Germline V gene data show CDR1 as DFQATT and CDR2 as SNEGSKA (reference sequence). V was clipped by 4 bases and J by 3 bases, with 4 bases between them. This CDR3 spans 11 amino acids. The CDR3 is CSANFGNTIYF. In DNA, the CDR3 is TGCAGTGCTAACTTTGGAAACACCATATATTTT.

This clonotype was counted ten times or more. The J gene is TRBJ2-7, the V gene TRBV11-2; TRBD1 agrees at 7 bases. This CDR3 has 15 amino acids. Unmatched junction bases numbered 11, after V lost 5 bases and J lost 4 bases. CDR1 and CDR2 from the germline V gene are SGHAT and FQNNGV. The CDR3 bases are TGTGCCAGCAGCCCTGGGACAGCCAGAAAGTACGAGCAGTACTTC. Translation: CASSPGTARKYEQYF.

In its sample, this clonotype was seen many times. J is TRBJ2-2 and V is TRBV6-2 or TRBV6-3, with D perhaps given as TRBD1 or TRBD2 (6 bases each). V shed 5 bases and J shed 4 bases, with 26 bases lying between them. The CDR3 runs to 19 residues. CDR1 MNHEY and CDR2 SVGEGT come from the germline V gene. CDR3 sequence (DNA): TGTGCCAGCAGTGCCCACGAGCGACGGGGGCTAAGAGGCACCGGGGAGCTGTTTTTT. It specifies CASSAHERRGLRGTGELFF.

In this sample, this clonotype turned up many times. For the CDR3, the DNA is TGTGCCATTCGGACCGGGGGTGGCGGATACGAGCAGTACTTC. This translates into CAIRTGGGGYEQYF. The genes are TRBV28 and TRBJ2-7; D is perhaps TRBD2 (6 bases). The CDR3 is 14 residues long. V lost 10 bases and J 4 bases, leaving 20 bases between the germline ends. The germline V gene has CDR1 MDHEN and CDR2 SYDVKM.

This clonotype was seen ten or more times. V usage is TRBV20-1 and J usage is TRBJ1-1, with 8 nucleotides matching TRBD1. CDR1 is DFQATT, CDR2 SNEGSKA, per germline (reference sequence). V trimming: 5 bases; J trimming: 1 base; junction bases outside the gene matches: 6. The CDR3 is made up of 14 amino acids. The CDR3 loop is CSALQGGTNTEAFF. The CDR3 DNA is TGCAGTGCTTTACAGGGGGGAACGAACACTGAAGCTTTCTTT.

The V gene is TRBV27, the J gene TRBJ2-7, with 9 bases identical to TRBD1. In germline, CDR1 is MNHEY, CDR2 SMNVEV (reference sequence). The J segment lost 5 bases and the V segment lost 10 bases, leaving 9 bases of the junction unmatched. The length of the CDR3 is 13 residues. In nucleotides, the CDR3 is TGTGCCACCCTCGATCGGACAGGGGACGAGCAGTACTTC. Translation: CATLDRTGDEQYF.

There are many counts of this clonotype. This chain uses TRBV28 with TRBJ2-1; maybe TRBD2 (6 bases). Germline values: CDR1 MDHEN, CDR2 SYDVKM. Trimming took off 6 bases at V and 15 bases at J, with 18 bases between the two ends. The CDR3 consists of 12 residues. CDR3 in DNA: TGTGCCAGCAGCCCTAGACTAGTTCCGCTGTTCTTC. Its translation is CASSPRLVPLFF.

Comments on this clonotype: Since a much larger clone is just one base distant, this may be a read error. This chain connects TRBV28 to TRBJ2-3, with D maybe TRBD2 (6 bases). The V end was cut by 11 bases, the J end by 1 base, with 13 bases between. Per germline, CDR1 MDHEN and CDR2 SYDVKM. This CDR3 spans 13 amino acids. The CDR3 loop reads CACSASGTDTQYF. The DNA for the CDR3 is TGTGCCTGCTCGGCTAGCGGCACAGATACGCAGTATTTT.

This clonotype was counted a few times. The J gene is TRBJ2-3, the V gene TRBV6-1, with 7 bases lining up with TRBD2. There are 15 residues in the CDR3. Germline assignment: CDR1 MNHNS and CDR2 SASEGT. Germline trimming cut 6 bases from V and 4 bases from J; bases unmatched to any gene: 10. CDR3 in DNA: TGTGCCAGCAGGCCTGGGACTACGGGGGCAGATACGCAGTATTTT. Its protein is CASRPGTTGADTQYF.

This clonotype was picked up many times. The rearrangement joins TRBV7-2 to TRBJ2-7, with TRBD1 matching 8 bases. Per the germline V gene, CDR1 is SGHTA and CDR2 is FQGNSA. This CDR3 is built from 13 residues. Unmatched junction bases numbered 4, after V lost 8 bases and J lost 1 base. CDR3 protein: CASGDRPSYEQYF. The CDR3 DNA reads TGTGCCAGCGGGGACAGGCCTTCCTACGAGCAGTACTTC.

Comments on this clonotype: A much larger clonotype is one base distant, so this may be a read error. V is TRBV5-1 and J is TRBJ2-7; 8 nucleotides match TRBD2. The ends lost 4 bases at V and 0 bases at J; junction bases unmatched: 6. Germline CDR1 and CDR2: SGHRS and YFSETQ. The CDR3 covers 15 residues. The CDR3 nucleotides read TGCGCCAGCAGCCCACTAGCGGACAACTCCTACGAGCAGTACTTC. As protein: CASSPLADNSYEQYF.

The chain links TRBV9 to TRBJ1-2; D is unclear. V was cut by 4 bases and J by 7 bases, with 14 bases left in between. The CDR3 loop spans 13 amino acids. Germline V gene data show CDR1 as SGDLS and CDR2 as YYNGEE. CDR3 protein: CASSPEDRVGYTF. CDR3 DNA: TGTGCCAGCAGCCCCGAGGATAGAGTTGGCTACACCTTC.

This clonotype was recorded a few times. V and J are TRBV3-1 and TRBJ2-5; unclear D gene. V lost 3 bases and J 5 bases, leaving 10 bases between the germline ends. This CDR3 region has 13 residues. Germline assignment: CDR1 LGHDT and CDR2 YNNKEL (reference sequence). This CDR3 is CASSQRPRETQYF. CDR3 nucleotide sequence: TGTGCCAGCAGCCAGAGACCCCGTGAGACCCAGTACTTC.

This chain uses TRBV6-4 with TRBJ2-1; TRBD2 matches 9 bases. The V and J ends lost 6 bases and 7 bases, in that order; junction bases with no gene match: 7. The CDR3 sequence is 14 residues long. Germline V gives CDR1 MRHNA, CDR2 SNTAGT. The chain's CDR3 is CASRRLAVLNEQFF. The CDR3 DNA reads TGTGCCAGCAGGAGACTAGCGGTGTTAAATGAGCAGTTCTTC.

The J gene is TRBJ2-3, the V gene TRBV11-2, with D perhaps given as TRBD1 or TRBD2 (5 bases each). This CDR3 has 15 amino acids. Germline V lookup: CDR1 SGHAT, CDR2 FQNNGV. V dropped 5 bases and J dropped 1 base, with 13 bases sitting between them. CDR3 nucleotides: TGTGCCAGCAGCGCTACCCGAGGGGGCACAGATACGCAGTATTTT. Translated, it gives CASSATRGGTDTQYF.

The CDR3 reads CASSLRSTGADEAFF. The CDR3 nucleotides read TGTGCCAGCAGCCTACGGTCCACAGGGGCAGATGAAGCTTTCTTT. The J gene is TRBJ1-1, the V gene TRBV7-3; 7 bases match TRBD1. CDR1 is SGHTA, CDR2 FQGTGA, per germline. The CDR3 runs to 15 residues. Trimming removed 5 bases from V and 7 bases from J; junction bases left unmatched: 13.

This clonotype has a count of ten or more. The chain links TRBV10-2 to TRBJ2-5; 7 nucleotides line up with TRBD2. Germline V lookup: CDR1 WSHSY, CDR2 SAAADI. The CDR3 has 13 amino acids. V gave up 6 bases and J gave up 5 bases; unmatched junction bases: 6. The CDR3 sequence is CASSTGLSETQYF. The DNA of the CDR3 is TGCGCCAGCAGCACGGGACTATCGGAGACCCAGTACTTC.

This clonotype was counted at least ten times. The rearrangement uses TRBV20-1 and TRBJ2-3; 14 bases are a match to TRBD2. CDR3 length: 16 residues. V shed 4 bases and J 6 bases; nucleotides not matched to a gene: 9. CDR1 DFQATT and CDR2 SNEGSKA come from the germline V gene (reference sequence). The CDR3 DNA sequence: TGCAGTGCTACATGGACTAGCGGGGGGAATCCCGATACGCAGTATTTT. Translated, it gives CSATWTSGGNPDTQYF.

A few counts support this clonotype. This chain joins TRBV4-1 and TRBJ2-1; TRBD2 matches at 8 bases. The CDR3 extends over 15 amino acids. V shed 1 base, J shed 6 bases, and the junction held 5 bases outside the gene matches. Germline values: CDR1 MGHRA, CDR2 YSYEKL. CDR3: CASSQGPGGGNEQFF. The DNA of the CDR3 is TGCGCCAGCAGCCAAGGCCCGGGAGGGGGCAATGAGCAGTTCTTC.

Concerning this clonotype itself: This may be a read error, as it is one base from a much larger clone. This rearrangement joins TRBV20-1 to TRBJ2-3; 8 nucleotides align to TRBD2. CDR3 length: 14 amino acids. Germline CDR1 reads DFQATT; CDR2 reads SNEGSKA (reference sequence). The ends lost 7 bases at V and 4 bases at J; junction bases unmatched: 10. CDR3 DNA sequence: TGCAGTGTCCCGGACAGCGGGGGCGCAGATACGCAGTATTTT. This encodes CSVPDSGGADTQYF.